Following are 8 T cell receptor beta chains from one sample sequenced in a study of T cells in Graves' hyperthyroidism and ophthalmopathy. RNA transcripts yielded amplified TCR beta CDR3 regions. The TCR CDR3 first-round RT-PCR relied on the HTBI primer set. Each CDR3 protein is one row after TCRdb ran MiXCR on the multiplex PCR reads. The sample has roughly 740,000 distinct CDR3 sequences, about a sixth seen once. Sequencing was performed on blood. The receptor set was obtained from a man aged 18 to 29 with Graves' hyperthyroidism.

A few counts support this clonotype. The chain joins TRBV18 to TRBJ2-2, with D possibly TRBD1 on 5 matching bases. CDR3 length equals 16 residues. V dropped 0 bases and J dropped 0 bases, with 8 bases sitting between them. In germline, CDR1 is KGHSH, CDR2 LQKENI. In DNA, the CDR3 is TGTGCCAGCTCACCACCCCACAGGACGAACACCGGGGAGCTGTTTTTT. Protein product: CASSPPHRTNTGELFF.

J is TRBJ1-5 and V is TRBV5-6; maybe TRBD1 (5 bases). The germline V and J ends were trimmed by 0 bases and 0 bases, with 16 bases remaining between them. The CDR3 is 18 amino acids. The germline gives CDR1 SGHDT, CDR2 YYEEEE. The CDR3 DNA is TGTGCCAGCAGCTTGGCCGGGGCGGGCGTCAATAGCAATCAGCCCCAGCATTTT. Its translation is CASSLAGAGVNSNQPQHF.

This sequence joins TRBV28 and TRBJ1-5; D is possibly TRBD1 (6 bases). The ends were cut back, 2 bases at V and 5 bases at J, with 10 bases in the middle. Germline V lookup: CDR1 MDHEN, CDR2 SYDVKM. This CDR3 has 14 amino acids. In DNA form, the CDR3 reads TGTGCCAGCAGTTTACAGGGGAGACATCAGCCCCAGCATTTT. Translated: CASSLQGRHQPQHF.

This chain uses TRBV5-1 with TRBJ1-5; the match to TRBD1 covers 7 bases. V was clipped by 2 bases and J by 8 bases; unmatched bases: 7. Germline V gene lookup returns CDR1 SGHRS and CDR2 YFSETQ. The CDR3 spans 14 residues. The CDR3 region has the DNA TGCGCCAGCAGCTTCTCTCAGGGGGATGAGCCCCAGCATTTT. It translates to CASSFSQGDEPQHF.

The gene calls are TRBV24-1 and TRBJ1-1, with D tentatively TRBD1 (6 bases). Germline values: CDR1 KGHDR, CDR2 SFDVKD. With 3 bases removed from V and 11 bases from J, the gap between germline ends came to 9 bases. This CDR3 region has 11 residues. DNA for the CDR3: TGTGCCACCAGTGATCACAGGGCGGCTTTCTTT. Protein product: CATSDHRAAFF.

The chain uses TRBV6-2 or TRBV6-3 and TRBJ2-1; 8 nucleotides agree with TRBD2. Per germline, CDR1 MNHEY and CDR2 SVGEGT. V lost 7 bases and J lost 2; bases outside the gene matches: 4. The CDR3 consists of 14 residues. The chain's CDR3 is CASTLSGTYNEQFF. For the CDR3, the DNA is TGTGCCAGCACCCTTAGCGGGACCTACAATGAGCAGTTCTTC.

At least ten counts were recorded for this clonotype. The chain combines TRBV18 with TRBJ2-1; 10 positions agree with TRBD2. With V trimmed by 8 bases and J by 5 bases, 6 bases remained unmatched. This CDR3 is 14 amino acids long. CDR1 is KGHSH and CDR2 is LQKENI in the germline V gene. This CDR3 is CASSPTSGDNEQFF. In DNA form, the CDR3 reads TGTGCCAGCAGTCCTACTAGCGGGGACAATGAGCAGTTCTTC.

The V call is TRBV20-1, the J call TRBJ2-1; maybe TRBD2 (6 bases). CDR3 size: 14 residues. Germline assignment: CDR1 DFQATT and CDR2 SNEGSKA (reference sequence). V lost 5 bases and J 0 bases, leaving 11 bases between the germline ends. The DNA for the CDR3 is TGCAGTGCTCTTGGGAGGACCTCCTACAATGAGCAGTTCTTC. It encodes CSALGRTSYNEQFF.